This T cell receptor beta chain was sequenced during a study of blood T cell repertoires in COVID-19. Overall study: Samples taken during acute and convalescent COVID-19 were collected in the United States, Italy and Spain. In each case, the material was cDNA or gDNA derived from T cells, B-cell-depleted T cells, or PBMCs.

Seattle-derived patients entered the study during active infection and were followed longitudinally. In the original analysis: The assay estimated nucleated cells by amplifying reference gene primers. Data came from immunoSEQ multiplex PCR; TCRdb stores just in-frame clones and leaves some out. The V and J calls and clone size were taken over from that table, and D and trimming were inferred from the DNA. The sample yields roughly 500,000 clones, roughly 89% seen once. The CDR3 has 15 residues. With 8 bases clipped from V and 2 bases from J, the junction kept 12 bases outside the gene matches. Looked up from germline, CDR1 is GTSNPN and CDR2 is SVGIG (reference sequence).

The genes are TRBV30 and TRBJ2-3, with 8 bases lining up with TRBD1. The source material was peripheral blood. The sequence was obtained from a man aged 18 to 30 with COVID-19, enrolled during active disease. The DNA for the CDR3 is TGTGCCCAGACAAGTCGGACAGGGAACACAGATACGCAGTATTTT. Translating it yields CAQTSRTGNTDTQYF.